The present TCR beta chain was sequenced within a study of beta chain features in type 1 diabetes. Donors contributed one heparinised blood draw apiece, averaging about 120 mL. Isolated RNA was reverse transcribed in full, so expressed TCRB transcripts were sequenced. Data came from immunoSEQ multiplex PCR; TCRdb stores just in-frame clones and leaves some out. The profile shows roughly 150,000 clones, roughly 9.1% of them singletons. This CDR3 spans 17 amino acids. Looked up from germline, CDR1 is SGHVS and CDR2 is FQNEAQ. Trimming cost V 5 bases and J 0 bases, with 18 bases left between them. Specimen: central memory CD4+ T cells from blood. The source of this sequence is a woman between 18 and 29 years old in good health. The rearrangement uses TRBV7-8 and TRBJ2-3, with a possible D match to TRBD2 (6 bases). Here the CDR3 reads CASSRAFRRGSTDTQYF. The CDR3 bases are TGTGCCAGCAGCAGAGCGTTTAGACGGGGGAGCACAGATACGCAGTATTTT.